The 18 T cell receptor beta chains given below trace back to one sample, sequenced in a study of cytomegalovirus exposure and HLA in healthy donors. A multiplex PCR was run with 60 Vbeta primers and 13 Jbeta primers. Method: immunoSEQ multiplex PCR; TCRdb's copy keeps in-frame clones and lacks some. The sample consists of a few hundred thousand clones, about 77% of them appearing once. Sequencing input: PBMCs. The source is a woman under 40 in good health and CMV-seronegative.

The chain uses TRBV6-5 and TRBJ1-2, with a weak D call TRBD1 (6 bases). Trimming took off 4 bases at V and 7 bases at J, with 10 bases between the two ends. CDR3 size: 12 residues. The germline V gene has CDR1 MNHEY and CDR2 SVGAGI. The CDR3 here is CASSWDMAGYTF. CDR3 nucleotides: TGTGCCAGCAGTTGGGACATGGCTGGCTACACCTTC.

The chain joins TRBV19 to TRBJ2-1; weak D call: TRBD2 (5 bases). CDR1 is LNHDA and CDR2 is SQIVND in the germline V gene (reference sequence). This CDR3 is 17 amino acids long. V was clipped by 5 bases and J by 2 bases, with 19 bases between them. CDR3 region: CASSSRSMGDTYNEQFF. The CDR3 DNA follows: TGTGCCAGTAGTTCCCGTTCTATGGGAGACACCTACAATGAGCAGTTCTTC.

In this sample, this clone turned up once. The rearrangement uses TRBV19 and TRBJ2-1, with 8 bases lining up with TRBD1. Germline CDR1 reads LNHDA; CDR2 reads SQIVND (reference sequence). Germline trimming cut 3 bases from V and 10 bases from J; bases unmatched to any gene: 5. The CDR3 has 13 residues. DNA of the CDR3: TGTGCCAGTAGTATGAGGGCAGGGGGCGAGCAGTTCTTC. This sequence encodes CASSMRAGGEQFF. The variable domain in full, with the rest retrieved from reference TRBV19 and TRBJ2-1, is DGGITQSPKYLFRKEGQNVTLSCEQNLNHDAMYWYRQDPGQGLRLIYYSQIVNDFQKGDIAEGYSVSREKKESFPLTVTSAQKNPTAFYLCASSMRAGGEQFFGPGTRLTVL.

The rearrangement uses TRBV5-1 and TRBJ1-1, with 7 bases that match TRBD1. J was trimmed by 6 bases and V by 4 bases; bases with no gene match: 6. The germline gives CDR1 SGHRS, CDR2 YFSETQ. The CDR3 spans 13 residues. CDR3 nucleotide sequence: TGCGCCAGCAGCCCTACAGGGGTACCTGAAGCTTTCTTT. This translates into CASSPTGVPEAFF.

The chain has TRBV6-5 and TRBJ1-3; D gene uncertain. CDR3 length: 15 amino acids. V lost 10 bases and J 0 bases, leaving 16 bases between the germline ends. The germline gives CDR1 MNHEY, CDR2 SVGAGI. CDR3 coding DNA: TGTGCCACCCTAAACGCCGCTGCCTCTGGAAACACCATATATTTT. This sequence encodes CATLNAAASGNTIYF.

The chain couples TRBV6-1 to TRBJ1-1, with a possible D match to TRBD1 (5 bases). Deletions cut 3 bases from V and 6 bases from J, with 17 bases between. Germline assignment: CDR1 MNHNS and CDR2 SASEGT. The CDR3 is 15 residues long. As DNA, the CDR3 is TGTGCCAGCAGTGATGAAGGGCGGGGCTCCGCTGAAGCTTTCTTT. Residues: CASSDEGRGSAEAFF.

This clone was seen a single time. V usage is TRBV9 and J usage is TRBJ2-1; 16 bases are a match to TRBD2. Germline values: CDR1 SGDLS, CDR2 YYNGEE. The V and J ends lost 3 bases and 16 bases, in that order; junction bases with no gene match: 10. The CDR3 is made up of 15 amino acids. CDR3 nucleotide sequence: TGTGCCAGCAGCGAGGGGACTAGCGGGGGGGGCTTCCAATTCTTC. Its protein is CASSEGTSGGGFQFF.

The chain combines TRBV27 with TRBJ1-1; 11 positions agree with TRBD1. Germline V gene lookup returns CDR1 MNHEY and CDR2 SMNVEV (reference sequence). V trimming: 5 bases; J trimming: 3 bases; junction bases outside the gene matches: 2. This CDR3 is 14 amino acids long. Written as DNA, the CDR3 is TGTGCCAGCAGTAGGACAGGGGGCGACACTGAAGCTTTCTTT. It is translated as CASSRTGGDTEAFF.

As regards this clone: The sample holds other DNA sequences that translate to the same CDR3. V usage is TRBV5-1 and J usage is TRBJ1-2; 7 bases match TRBD1. Germline CDR1 reads SGHRS; CDR2 reads YFSETQ. This CDR3 region has 17 residues. V dropped 4 bases and J dropped 0; count of bases not matched to a gene: 12. CDR3 sequence: CASSRYSGTAANYGYTF. The CDR3 region has the DNA TGCGCCAGCAGCCGATACTCCGGGACAGCCGCTAACTATGGCTACACCTTC.

The CDR3 coding sequence is TGCGCCAGCAGCCCACGAATAGGGACAGACGAGGGGACAGATACGCAGTATTTT. Amino acids: CASSPRIGTDEGTDTQYF. J is TRBJ2-3 and V is TRBV4-1, with 7 bases lining up with TRBD1. Trimming cost V 4 bases and J 3 bases; bases outside gene matches: 16. The length of the CDR3 is 18 residues. CDR1 MGHRA and CDR2 YSYEKL come from the germline V gene.

This clone was counted only a few times. At one end, the junction sequence differs from germline, possibly due to a read error. The genes are TRBV4-1 and TRBJ1-5, with D uncertain. The CDR3 contains 15 residues. Germline CDR1 reads MGHRA; CDR2 reads YSYEKL. The CDR3 DNA reads as TGCGCCAGCAGCCAAGTCGCGGGTGACAATCAGGCCCAGCATTTT. Translating it yields CASSQVAGDNQAQHF.

This chain joins TRBV6-1 and TRBJ1-1; 7 bases map to TRBD1. Germline V gives CDR1 MNHNS, CDR2 SASEGT. The CDR3 covers 13 residues. V trimming: 7 bases; J trimming: 1 base; junction bases outside the gene matches: 3. The CDR3 is CASNPGGNTEAFF. CDR3 DNA sequence: TGTGCCAGCAACCCAGGGGGGAACACTGAAGCTTTCTTT.

This chain joins TRBV9 and TRBJ2-7; possible D gene TRBD1, 6 bases. The CDR3 is 14 residues long. Deletions cut 4 bases from V and 7 bases from J, with 18 bases between. Germline V lookup: CDR1 SGDLS, CDR2 YYNGEE. In DNA, the CDR3 is TGTGCCAGCAGCCCCCGGGACACCTACAGTGAGCAGTACTTC. It yields the protein CASSPRDTYSEQYF.

This clone was observed a few times. V gene TRBV29-1 combines with J gene TRBJ2-5; perhaps TRBD2 as D (5 bases). CDR1 SQVTM and CDR2 ANQGSEA come from the germline V gene. V shed 4 bases and J shed 5 bases, with 17 bases lying between them. This CDR3 is built from 14 residues. The CDR3 DNA reads as TGCAGCGTTGTGTGGTGGGCGGGTGAGGAGACCCAGTACTTC. Its translation is CSVVWWAGEETQYF.

This chain joins TRBV7-6 and TRBJ1-2, with D perhaps matching TRBD1 (5 bases). V shed 0 bases and J shed 8 bases, with 13 bases lying between them. This CDR3 is 14 amino acids long. Germline CDR1 reads SGHVS; CDR2 reads FNYEAQ. CDR3 amino acids: CASSLAEGRGGYTF. In nucleotides, the CDR3 is TGTGCCAGCAGCTTAGCGGAGGGGCGCGGAGGCTACACCTTC.

V is TRBV7-8 and J is TRBJ2-7; TRBD2 agrees at 9 bases. V lost 5 bases to trimming and J lost 2 bases; unmatched junction nucleotides: 10. The germline V gene has CDR1 SGHVS and CDR2 FQNEAQ. CDR3 length: 16 amino acids. CDR3 DNA: TGTGCCAGCAGCCGAAGTAGCGGGAGTAGGCCCTACGAGCAGTACTTC. It specifies CASSRSSGSRPYEQYF.

This chain uses TRBV5-4 with TRBJ2-1, with 8 bases fitting TRBD2. Germline trimming cut 1 base from V and 5 bases from J; bases unmatched to any gene: 8. From germline, CDR1 is SGHNT and CDR2 YYREEE (reference sequence). This CDR3 comprises 16 residues. CDR3 protein: CASSLLRNSGNNEQFF. As DNA, the CDR3 is TGTGCCAGCAGCTTGCTTAGGAATAGCGGGAACAATGAGCAGTTCTTC.

This clone has only one observation. The CDR3 DNA reads as TGTGCCAGCAAGAGCGCCAGCACAGATACGCAGTATTTT. It is translated as CASKSASTDTQYF. This chain connects TRBV6-5 to TRBJ2-3; D remains unclear. CDR3 size: 13 residues. Trimming removed 7 bases from V and 0 bases from J, with 8 bases in between. CDR1 and CDR2 (germline): MNHEY, SVGAGI.